This TCR delta chain is drawn from a study of Vδ1+ human thymocytes. The V end lost 0 bases, the J end lost 1 base, and 21 bases lay between the germline ends. The germline V gene encodes CDR1 TSWWSYY and CDR2 QGS. The CDR3 consists of 19 residues. The template was reverse-transcribed extracted RNA. The CDR3 regions were amplified by multiplex PCR from V-gene primers to a constant-region primer. TCRdb re-processed the multiplex PCR reads via CATT. In the table there are just under 55,000 delta-chain clones, about a sixth of which are singletons. This clone was counted between two and nine times. Its antigen is not known. General study points: Highly polyclonal TRG and TRD repertoires with Gaussian CDR3 length distributions appeared in thymus.

The rearrangement uses TRDV1 and TRDJ1, with D perhaps being TRDD1, TRDD2 or TRDD3 (5 bases each). Sequences were obtained from Vdelta1+ gamma-delta thymocytes from the thymus. Subset denoted: FACS-sorted CD3+ TCRalphabeta- TCRVdelta1+ TCRVdelta2- thymocytes. The TCR originated in a boy less than two years old who had congenital heart surgery. The CDR3 DNA reads as TGTGCTCTTGGGGAACTAACCTACCTAAAATACGGCATCACCGATAAACTCATCTTT. Translated: CALGELTYLKYGITDKLIF.